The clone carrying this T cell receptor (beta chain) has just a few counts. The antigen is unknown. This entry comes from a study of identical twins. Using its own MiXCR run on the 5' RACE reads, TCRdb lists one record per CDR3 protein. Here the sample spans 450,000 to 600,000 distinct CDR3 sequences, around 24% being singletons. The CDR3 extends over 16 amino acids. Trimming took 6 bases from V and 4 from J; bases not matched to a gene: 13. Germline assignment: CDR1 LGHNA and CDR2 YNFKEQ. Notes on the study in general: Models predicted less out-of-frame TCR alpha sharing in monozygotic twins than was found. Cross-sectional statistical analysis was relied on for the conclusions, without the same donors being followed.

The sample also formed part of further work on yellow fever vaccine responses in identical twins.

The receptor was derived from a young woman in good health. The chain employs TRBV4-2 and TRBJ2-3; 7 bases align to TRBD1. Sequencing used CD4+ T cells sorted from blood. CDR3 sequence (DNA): TGTGCCAGCAGACTCACGACAGGGATGAACGCAGATACGCAGTATTTT. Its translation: CASRLTTGMNADTQYF.